A single T cell receptor beta chain is shown here with its context. Its antigen is not identified. This specimen comes from a study of somatic mutations in cytotoxic T cells in rheumatoid arthritis. Turning to the study itself: Blood (approximately 30 ml EDTA) from each patient was taken right after diagnosis, before any treatment.

The V and J ends lost 2 bases and 4 bases respectively, with 15 bases between them. This CDR3 has 17 residues. The germline V gene has CDR1 MNHNS and CDR2 SASEGT. By positive magnetic bead selection, CD4+ and CD8+ cells were isolated, and their purity was checked by flow cytometry. The assay was immunoSEQ multiplex PCR, and TCRdb's table has in-frame clones only and misses some. The sample carries some 15,000 clones, around 75% recorded once. Study-wide results and limits: The study found no significant difference in CD8+ T-cell clonality between rheumatoid arthritis patients and age-matched healthy controls.

The chain carries TRBV6-1 and TRBJ1-6; D perhaps matches TRBD1 (5 bases). The specimen was CD8+ T cells sorted from blood. The clonotype comes from an adult with rheumatoid arthritis. The CDR3 coding sequence is TGTGCCAGCAGTGAAATAGGGAGGCGGGGGTATAATTCACCCCTCCACTTT. Its translation is CASSEIGRRGYNSPLHF.